This T cell receptor beta chain was sequenced for a study of CD8 T cells in ankylosing spondylitis. Study-level results: Significant enrichment of disease-linked clones was reported in matched ankylosing spondylitis synovial fluid.

The CDR3 is 10 amino acids. The V gene lost 4 bases and the J gene lost 7 bases, with 4 bases spanning the gap. The V gene's germline CDR1 is MDHEN and CDR2 SYDVKM. Making use of molecular barcodes, quantitative 5'-RACE generated TCR beta libraries. TCRdb redid the calling of the 5' RACE reads with MiXCR, one entry per CDR3 protein. The table shows tens of thousands of distinct CDR3 sequences, with around 16% occurring only once. Comment on this clonotype: Its antigen is currently unknown.

This receptor was identified in a male donor with ankylosing spondylitis or in good health (not recorded which). Sequences were obtained from blood. This chain joins TRBV28 and TRBJ1-1; D unclear. The CDR3 protein is CASSSREAFF. The CDR3 DNA sequence: TGTGCCAGCAGTTCCCGTGAAGCTTTCTTT.